This TCR beta chain was documented in a study of T-cell memory formation after mild COVID-19. Study overall: For the most part, TCR clusters were specific to one donor.

This clonotype was seen more than once but under ten times. What it binds is unknown. Each CDR3 protein is one row after TCRdb ran MiXCR on the 5' RACE reads. This table holds about half a million distinct CDR3 sequences, around a sixth found once. The CDR3 runs to 14 residues. Trimming cost V 1 base and J 4 bases, with 8 bases left between them. Germline lookup yields CDR1 MGHDK and CDR2 SYGVNS. Whole-study results and caveats: A subset of responding clones appeared in pre-infection memory, suggesting cross-reactive memory joined. The main location of contracting CD4+ clones was CM and EM, and that of contracting CD8+ clones was EMRA.

Source material: PBMCs or a T cell subset sorted from them (not recorded which). The chain links TRBV25-1 to TRBJ1-5, with D perhaps matching TRBD1 (5 bases). The TCR originated in an adult woman who had mild COVID-19 (a few samples of this study predate the infection). Cell type and time point are not known. The CDR3 here is CASSESGYNQPQHF. CDR3 sequence (DNA): TGTGCCAGCAGTGAATCAGGGTATAATCAGCCCCAGCATTTT.